By sample fraction, the clone carrying this T cell receptor beta chain is medium-sized. Each patient came to thyroid surgery without any prior treatment (of any kind). The data are from a study of metastatic and nonmetastatic thyroid tumors. This CDR3 contains 13 residues. Germline V gives CDR1 SNHLY, CDR2 FYNNEI. The V end lost 5 bases, the J end lost 4 bases, and 9 bases lay between the germline ends. TCRdb re-called the PCR reads through MiXCR. The sample lists approximately 82,000 clones, 9.5% to 15% occurring once. The TCR originated in a female donor with papillary thyroid cancer or a benign thyroid nodule (not recorded which). Some clones in this sample may be carry-over from other donors' samples. The specimen sequenced was tumor tissue. The chain uses TRBV2 and TRBJ2-1; the D call may be TRBD1 or TRBD2 (6 bases each). CDR3 amino acids: CASSRGTYNEQFF. DNA of the CDR3: TGTGCCAGCAGTCGCGGGACATACAATGAGCAGTTCTTC.